These 20 T cell receptor beta chains originate from one sample sequenced in a study of cytomegalovirus exposure and HLA in healthy donors. In the PCR, 60 Vbeta and 13 Jbeta primers were used. Only in-frame clones appear in the TCRdb table, and some are missing; sequencing was by immunoSEQ multiplex PCR. The data show 200,000 to 300,000 clones, 80% to 90% seen once. The sample was PBMCs. The receptors here all came from a woman aged 35 to 49 in good health and CMV-seropositive.

The gene calls are TRBV10-1 and TRBJ1-4; D may be TRBD1 (5 bases). Germline V gene data show CDR1 as WNHNN and CDR2 as SYGVQD (reference sequence). The CDR3 extends over 13 amino acids. The V and J ends lost 4 bases and 6 bases respectively, with 9 bases between them. CDR3 sequence: CASSAGDHEKLFF. The CDR3 coding sequence is TGCGCCAGCAGTGCGGGGGATCATGAAAAACTGTTTTTT.

The V call is TRBV25-1, the J call TRBJ2-3; D perhaps matches TRBD1 (5 bases). Trimming took off 6 bases at V and 0 bases at J, with 16 bases between the two ends. In germline, CDR1 is MGHDK, CDR2 SYGVNS. The CDR3 spans 16 residues. Here the CDR3 DNA reads TGTGCCAGCAGCCTAAATCCGCAGGGAAGCACAGATACGCAGTATTTT. It translates to CASSLNPQGSTDTQYF. Variable domain in full (rest from reference TRBV25-1 and TRBJ2-3): EADIYQTPRYLVIGTGKKITLECSQTMGHDKMYWYQQDPGMELHLIHYSYGVNSTEKGDLSSESTVSRIRTEHFPLTLESARPSHTSQYLCASSLNPQGSTDTQYFGPGTRLTVL.

This chain joins TRBV4-3 and TRBJ2-1; weak D call: TRBD2 (6 bases). Germline CDR1 LGHNA, CDR2 YSLEER. V lost 1 base and J 9 bases, leaving 10 bases between the germline ends. The CDR3 runs 13 residues. As DNA, the CDR3 is TGCGCCAGCAGCCAAGTTACTAGCAGTGAGCAGTTCTTC. It yields the protein CASSQVTSSEQFF.

The rearrangement joins TRBV7-6 to TRBJ1-2, with D perhaps TRBD1 (5 bases). Deletions cut 6 bases from V and 8 bases from J, with 25 bases between. CDR1 and CDR2 (germline): SGHVS, FNYEAQ. The CDR3 is 16 amino acids. Here the CDR3 DNA reads TGTGCCAGCAGTCCTGGGGGGACTCACGGGGTAGGAGGCTACACCTTC. It translates to CASSPGGTHGVGGYTF.

The gene calls are TRBV15 and TRBJ2-7; TRBD2 is a possible D gene (6 bases). Per germline, CDR1 LNHNV and CDR2 YYDKDF (reference sequence). The length of the CDR3 is 14 residues. V dropped 1 base and J dropped 0 bases, with 7 bases sitting between them. The CDR3 sequence: CATSRAGSSYEQYF. Written as DNA, the CDR3 is TGTGCCACCAGCAGAGCCGGGAGCTCCTACGAGCAGTACTTC.

This clone was picked up a small number of times. The chain combines TRBV28 with TRBJ2-4, with D perhaps TRBD2 (6 bases). The length of the CDR3 is 17 residues. Germline V gene data show CDR1 as MDHEN and CDR2 as SYDVKM. Deletions cut 1 base from V and 0 bases from J, with 13 bases between. CDR3 sequence reads: CASSLSTSPLAKNIQYF. The CDR3 region has the DNA TGTGCCAGCAGTTTATCGACTAGTCCCTTAGCCAAAAACATTCAGTACTTC.

The rearrangement uses TRBV27 and TRBJ1-2, with a weak D call TRBD1 (6 bases). With 5 bases removed from V and 5 bases from J, the gap between germline ends came to 18 bases. The length of the CDR3 is 15 residues. Germline V CDR1 and CDR2: MNHEY, SMNVEV (reference sequence). CDR3 DNA: TGTGCCAGCAGTAGGGACGCAGGGGCGAATTATGGCTACACCTTC. Protein sequence: CASSRDAGANYGYTF.

V gene TRBV28 combines with J gene TRBJ1-1; 8 bases align to TRBD1. The J segment lost 6 bases and the V segment lost 2 bases, leaving 8 bases of the junction unmatched. Germline V CDR1 and CDR2: MDHEN, SYDVKM. The CDR3 covers 15 residues. The CDR3 DNA follows: TGTGCCAGCAGTTTAACCAGGGGGCTTAAAGCTGAAGCTTTCTTT. Translating gives CASSLTRGLKAEAFF.

This clone was seen a single time. This chain joins TRBV18 and TRBJ2-7, with D tentatively TRBD2 (7 bases). The CDR3 is made up of 14 amino acids. CDR1 and CDR2 from the germline V gene are KGHSH and LQKENI. Trimming took 3 bases from V and 3 from J, leaving 12 bases between them. The CDR3 sequence is CASSPPGGNYEQYF. The DNA of the CDR3 is TGTGCCAGCTCACCCCCGGGGGGCAACTACGAGCAGTACTTC.

The chain recombines TRBV2 with TRBJ1-4, with a tentative D call TRBD1 (6 bases). The V gene lost 6 bases and the J gene lost 3 bases, with 14 bases spanning the gap. This CDR3 spans 15 amino acids. The germline gives CDR1 SNHLY, CDR2 FYNNEI. The CDR3 coding sequence is TGTGCCAGCAGATCGCAGGGGACCTCTAATGAAAAACTGTTTTTT. Protein product: CASRSQGTSNEKLFF.

The V and J genes are TRBV11-3 and TRBJ2-7; perhaps TRBD1 as D (6 bases). This CDR3 has 13 amino acids. The ends were cut back, 4 bases at V and 3 bases at J, with 10 bases in the middle. Germline assignment: CDR1 SGHNT and CDR2 YENEEA. The CDR3 sequence is CASSSAGVYEQYF. The CDR3 DNA follows: TGTGCCAGCAGCTCCGCAGGGGTCTACGAGCAGTACTTC.

V usage is TRBV4-1 and J usage is TRBJ2-3, with 9 bases lining up with TRBD2. This CDR3 has 17 residues. Germline-derived CDR1 and CDR2 are MGHRA and YSYEKL. V trimming: 8 bases; J trimming: 3 bases; junction bases outside the gene matches: 15. CDR3 DNA: TGCGCCAGCTCCCTTAGCGGGAGTGGCGATGGGACAGATACGCAGTATTTT. This encodes CASSLSGSGDGTDTQYF.

This rearrangement joins TRBV14 to TRBJ2-3; D is possibly TRBD2 (6 bases). The ends were cut back, 1 base at V and 0 bases at J, with 11 bases in the middle. Germline V gene sequence: CDR1 SGHDN, CDR2 FVKESK. The CDR3 has 16 residues. CDR3 in DNA: TGTGCCAGCAGCCAAGTGGTTGGGACTAGCACAGATACGCAGTATTTT. It codes for CASSQVVGTSTDTQYF.

About this clone: Additional DNA sequences in this sample encode the identical CDR3. The chain is built from TRBV9 and TRBJ1-5, with D hard to call. With 0 bases removed from V and 7 bases from J, the gap between germline ends came to 8 bases. Germline V lookup: CDR1 SGDLS, CDR2 YYNGEE. The CDR3 consists of 13 residues. CDR3 loop: CASSVAEGQPQHF. The CDR3 DNA follows: TGTGCCAGCAGCGTAGCAGAGGGACAGCCCCAGCATTTT.

The CDR3 DNA sequence: TGTGCCAGCAGCTTAGATAAGGGTGTTAGCGGGAGGATTAATGAGCAGTTCTTC. Translated, it gives CASSLDKGVSGRINEQFF. This chain links TRBV7-6 with TRBJ2-1; 10 positions match TRBD2. The trim removed 1 base at V and 7 bases at J, leaving 13 bases unmatched. Germline V gene lookup returns CDR1 SGHVS and CDR2 FNYEAQ. This CDR3 has 18 residues.

This clone was seen only once. The CDR3 nucleotides are TGTGCCAGCCACTGGGGGGAGGGCTATGGCTACACCTTC. Residues: CASHWGEGYGYTF. The chain joins TRBV28 to TRBJ1-2, with D perhaps TRBD1 (5 bases). V lost 8 bases, J lost 4 bases, and 14 bases lay in between. Germline CDR1 MDHEN, CDR2 SYDVKM. CDR3 length: 13 residues.

The DNA for the CDR3 is TGTGCCAGCAGCTTAGATCGGGTCGGGGAGCTGTTTTTT. It encodes CASSLDRVGELFF. The chain is built from TRBV11-3 and TRBJ2-2; D gene uncertain. CDR1 SGHNT and CDR2 YENEEA come from the germline V gene. The CDR3 contains 13 residues. Between the trimmed V and J ends, which lost 0 bases and 7 bases, there was a span of 6 bases.

The V call is TRBV6-1, the J call TRBJ2-3, with D tentatively TRBD2 (6 bases). The ends were cut back, 4 bases at V and 3 bases at J, with 14 bases in the middle. Germline CDR1 MNHNS, CDR2 SASEGT. This CDR3 comprises 15 residues. The CDR3 nucleotides read TGTGCCAGCAGTGCTCGGGGGAGCGTGACAGATACGCAGTATTTT. Translation gives CASSARGSVTDTQYF.

The chain links TRBV15 to TRBJ2-3, with D uncertain. The CDR3 contains 13 residues. Germline V gene data show CDR1 as LNHNV and CDR2 as YYDKDF (reference sequence). Between the trimmed V and J ends, which lost 4 bases and 6 bases, there was a span of 11 bases. Written as DNA, the CDR3 is TGTGCCACCAGCAATCCCCCACAGGATACGCAGTATTTT. Protein: CATSNPPQDTQYF.

J is TRBJ2-3 and V is TRBV7-2, with unresolved D. This CDR3 is built from 13 residues. Trimming took off 5 bases at V and 9 bases at J, with 15 bases between the two ends. Germline-derived CDR1 and CDR2 are SGHTA and FQGNSA. The CDR3 nucleotides read TGTGCCAGCAGCCCCCCGGCGGCCCTGACGCAGTATTTT. Amino acid sequence: CASSPPAALTQYF.